A single sample is the source of the 32 T cell receptor beta chains below, sequenced in a study of shared clonotypes between healthy human individuals. Some clones are missing from TCRdb's copy, which holds only in-frame ones; the method was immunoSEQ multiplex PCR. The profile shows about a million clones, roughly 70% of them singletons. Sequencing was carried out using memory CD4+ T cells sorted from blood. Subset described: CD45RA-negative fraction. All receptors derive from a man aged 18 to 35 in good health.

The chain carries TRBV2 and TRBJ2-2; D gene ambiguous. With 6 bases removed from V and 5 bases from J, the gap between germline ends came to 10 bases. This CDR3 is built from 13 residues. Germline assignment: CDR1 SNHLY and CDR2 FYNNEI. In DNA form, the CDR3 reads TGTGCCAGCAGCCCGCGTTGGACCGGGGAGCTGTTTTTT. This gives the protein CASSPRWTGELFF.

The chain uses TRBV2 and TRBJ2-1; 9 bases align to TRBD2. The CDR3 is 15 residues long. Germline values: CDR1 SNHLY, CDR2 FYNNEI. With 6 bases clipped from V and 5 bases from J, the junction kept 8 bases outside the gene matches. The CDR3 sequence is CASSPAAGGNNEQFF. The DNA of the CDR3 is TGTGCCAGCAGCCCGGCAGCGGGGGGTAACAATGAGCAGTTCTTC.

V usage is TRBV5-1 and J usage is TRBJ2-3; TRBD2 aligns across 7 bases. The CDR3 covers 16 residues. The V and J ends lost 3 bases and 1 base, in that order; junction bases with no gene match: 8. The germline V gene encodes CDR1 SGHRS and CDR2 YFSETQ. The CDR3 nucleotides are TGCGCCAGCAGCTCTGGCGGGGGTCAGGGCACAGATACGCAGTATTTT. Protein: CASSSGGGQGTDTQYF.

V usage is TRBV18 and J usage is TRBJ1-3, with D tentatively TRBD1 (6 bases). The V gene lost 3 bases and the J gene lost 0 bases, with 18 bases spanning the gap. The CDR3 contains 18 residues. The germline CDR1 and CDR2 sequences are KGHSH and LQKENI. The CDR3 coding sequence is TGTGCCAGCTCACCGAGAGTCCAACAGGGCCCCTCTGGAAACACCATATATTTT. It specifies CASSPRVQQGPSGNTIYF.

About this clone: Its ends do not fully match the called genes, so a read error is possible. This chain links TRBV7-7 with TRBJ2-1; unclear D gene. Germline-derived CDR1 and CDR2 are SSHAT and FNYEAQ (reference sequence). The CDR3 consists of 13 residues. This chain's CDR3 is CASSDSLLGEQFF. The CDR3, as DNA: TGTGCTAGCAGCGACTCTTTGCTGGGTGAGCAGTTCTTC.

The V call is TRBV19, the J call TRBJ1-5; tentative D call: TRBD1 (6 bases). Trimming left V 3 bases short and J 6 bases short, with 24 bases between. This CDR3 is 18 amino acids long. The germline CDR1 and CDR2 sequences are LNHDA and SQIVND (reference sequence). The CDR3 coding sequence is TGTGCCAGTAGTATGGGGAACCAACAGGGATCGTACACTCAGCCCCAGCATTTT. This codes for CASSMGNQQGSYTQPQHF.

CDR3 protein: CASSPGLAGNYEQYF. CDR3 DNA: TGTGCCAGCTCACCCGGACTAGCGGGTAACTACGAGCAGTACTTC. The rearrangement links TRBV18 to TRBJ2-7; TRBD2 aligns across 11 bases. Trimming at V came to 3 bases and at J to 3 bases, leaving 4 bases not matched to a gene. CDR1 and CDR2 from the germline V gene are KGHSH and LQKENI. This CDR3 is built from 15 residues.

The V and J genes are TRBV14 and TRBJ1-6; possible D gene TRBD1, 5 bases. The CDR3 covers 14 residues. From germline, CDR1 is SGHDN and CDR2 FVKESK. With 4 bases removed from V and 10 bases from J, the gap between germline ends came to 14 bases. This CDR3 reads CASSLGQVVSPLHF. The CDR3 nucleotides are TGTGCCAGCAGCCTCGGACAAGTGGTATCACCCCTCCACTTT. The full variable domain, in which reference TRBV14 and TRBJ1-6 provide the parts outside the CDR3, is EAGVTQFPSHSVIEKGQTVTLRCDPISGHDNLYWYRRVMGKEIKFLLHFVKESKQDESGMPNNRFLAERTGGTYSTLKVQPAELEDSGVYFCASSLGQVVSPLHFGNGTRLTVT.

The J gene is TRBJ2-5, the V gene TRBV5-1; TRBD1 agrees at 7 bases. Per the germline V gene, CDR1 is SGHRS and CDR2 is YFSETQ. J gave up 1 base and V 0 bases, and 12 bases lay outside the gene matches. The CDR3 extends over 18 amino acids. CDR3 nucleotide sequence: TGCGCCAGCAGCTTGGCCTTAACAGGGGCCCAATTCCAAGAGACCCAGTACTTC. Residues: CASSLALTGAQFQETQYF.

V is TRBV7-9 and J is TRBJ2-5, with 9 bases matching TRBD1. V shed 6 bases and J 0 bases; nucleotides not matched to a gene: 8. Germline CDR1 is SEHNR and CDR2 is FQNEAQ (reference sequence). This CDR3 has 16 residues. The CDR3 reads CASRATGGTYQETQYF. The CDR3 nucleotides are TGTGCCAGCAGAGCTACAGGGGGCACGTACCAAGAGACCCAGTACTTC.

The CDR3 DNA reads as TGTGCCAGCAGCCTAGCCAGGGGTTCCTACGAGCAGTACTTC. This codes for CASSLARGSYEQYF. This chain links TRBV11-2 with TRBJ2-7, with D maybe TRBD1 (6 bases). The germline CDR1 and CDR2 sequences are SGHAT and FQNNGV. This CDR3 is built from 14 residues. V was clipped by 5 bases and J by 1 base, with 12 bases between them.

This rearrangement joins TRBV19 to TRBJ1-4; D perhaps matches TRBD1 (6 bases). V was clipped by 5 bases and J by 7 bases, with 17 bases between them. The CDR3 loop spans 15 amino acids. The germline gives CDR1 LNHDA, CDR2 SQIVND (reference sequence). In DNA form, the CDR3 reads TGTGCCAGTAGTCCACGCCAGGGGTTGGCTGAAAAACTGTTTTTT. It yields the protein CASSPRQGLAEKLFF.

This clone was counted many times. This chain connects TRBV20-1 to TRBJ2-7, with D possibly called TRBD1 or TRBD2 (5 bases each). The germline CDR1 and CDR2 sequences are DFQATT and SNEGSKA (reference sequence). This CDR3 has 11 amino acids. V was cut by 3 bases and J by 6 bases, with 9 bases left in between. CDR3 region: CSARGVGEQYF. Written as DNA, the CDR3 is TGCAGTGCTAGGGGGGTCGGCGAGCAGTACTTC.

This chain joins TRBV27 and TRBJ2-1; D ambiguous. This CDR3 region has 11 residues. Germline CDR1 MNHEY, CDR2 SMNVEV (reference sequence). The V and J ends lost 4 bases and 9 bases respectively, with 7 bases between them. CDR3 bases: TGTGCCAGCAGTTCTGTGGCTGAGCAGTTCTTC. Its protein is CASSSVAEQFF.

The V call is TRBV10-2, the J call TRBJ1-5; the match to TRBD1 covers 7 bases. The CDR3 loop spans 14 amino acids. Germline values: CDR1 WSHSY, CDR2 SAAADI. The V gene end was trimmed by 6 bases and the J gene end by 4 bases; junction bases not matched to a gene: 6. CDR3 amino acids: CASSKGADNQPQHF. CDR3 DNA: TGCGCCAGCAGCAAGGGGGCGGATAATCAGCCCCAGCATTTT.

The chain recombines TRBV5-8 with TRBJ2-7, with D maybe TRBD2 (6 bases). The germline CDR1 and CDR2 sequences are SGHTS and YDEGEE. V was pared by 1 base and J by 4 bases, with 21 bases between. The CDR3 is 17 residues long. The CDR3 here is CASSLFVADGRGYEQYF. As DNA, the CDR3 is TGTGCCAGCAGCTTGTTTGTGGCGGACGGGAGAGGGTACGAGCAGTACTTC.

V gene TRBV10-2 combines with J gene TRBJ2-2; D ambiguous. This CDR3 is 13 amino acids long. The germline CDR1 and CDR2 sequences are WSHSY and SAAADI. The ends were cut back, 0 bases at V and 3 bases at J, with 2 bases in the middle. The CDR3 sequence: CASSESYTGELFF. The CDR3 nucleotides are TGCGCCAGCAGTGAGTCCTACACCGGGGAGCTGTTTTTT.

In this sample, this clone turned up a few times. The rearrangement joins TRBV4-2 to TRBJ1-2; D might be TRBD1 (5 bases). CDR3 size: 14 residues. Germline V gene sequence: CDR1 LGHNA, CDR2 YNFKEQ. The ends were cut back, 1 base at V and 1 base at J, with 7 bases in the middle. CDR3 sequence (DNA): TGTGCCAGCAGCCAAGGGGGGAGTAACTATGGCTACACCTTC. Its translation is CASSQGGSNYGYTF.

The rearrangement joins TRBV6-5 to TRBJ2-5; tentative D call: TRBD2 (5 bases). Trimming left V 6 bases short and J 11 bases short, with 19 bases between. The CDR3 runs 13 residues. In germline, CDR1 is MNHEY, CDR2 SVGAGI. CDR3 in amino acids: CASRASGLVEQYF. The CDR3 region has the DNA TGTGCCAGCAGAGCCAGCGGCCTCGTCGAACAGTACTTC.

The CDR3 DNA is TGTGCCAGCCAGACCCCTACAGGGTTGCAGTATTTT. Amino acids: CASQTPTGLQYF. The rearrangement joins TRBV6-5 to TRBJ2-3; possible D gene TRBD1, 6 bases. The germline V gene has CDR1 MNHEY and CDR2 SVGAGI. Between the trimmed V and J ends, which lost 8 bases and 11 bases, there was a span of 17 bases. CDR3 length: 12 amino acids.

The chain recombines TRBV7-2 with TRBJ2-2; the D is unclear. V was shortened by 2 bases and J by 8 bases, with 3 bases between the two germline ends. The germline V gene encodes CDR1 SGHTA and CDR2 FQGNSA. The CDR3 spans 11 residues. CDR3 in amino acids: CASSLNGELFF. CDR3 in DNA: TGTGCCAGCAGCTTAAATGGGGAGCTGTTTTTT.

The chain combines TRBV27 with TRBJ2-7; TRBD2 is a possible D gene (7 bases). The CDR3 sequence is 14 residues long. Germline lookup yields CDR1 MNHEY and CDR2 SMNVEV (reference sequence). V lost 11 bases and J 5 bases, leaving 22 bases between the germline ends. CDR3 nucleotides: TGTGCCTTTCACCCGGCCGGGGGGCGGGACGAGCAGTACTTC. Protein: CAFHPAGGRDEQYF.

The chain combines TRBV30 with TRBJ2-7; possible D gene TRBD2, 8 bases. Germline CDR1 reads GTSNPN; CDR2 reads SVGIG (reference sequence). Deletions cut 8 bases from V and 9 bases from J, with 23 bases between. CDR3 size: 13 residues. This chain's CDR3 is CAGSGDSHGAQYF. The CDR3 DNA is TGTGCCGGTAGCGGGGACAGCCATGGCGCGCAGTACTTC.

This clone was seen at least ten times. The rearrangement uses TRBV19 and TRBJ2-7, with a tentative D call TRBD1 (5 bases). V shed 3 bases and J shed 5 bases, with 17 bases lying between them. CDR1 and CDR2 (germline): LNHDA, SQIVND (reference sequence). CDR3 length equals 15 residues. The CDR3 DNA follows: TGTGCCAGTAGTATCTCGCGACAGAGCTCACACGAGCAGTACTTC. Its protein product is CASSISRQSSHEQYF. The whole variable domain, filled in from reference TRBV19 and TRBJ2-7, reads DGGITQSPKYLFRKEGQNVTLSCEQNLNHDAMYWYRQDPGQGLRLIYYSQIVNDFQKGDIAEGYSVSREKKESFPLTVTSAQKNPTAFYLCASSISRQSSHEQYFGPGTRLTVT.

This clone was seen a handful of times. The chain joins TRBV28 to TRBJ1-5; perhaps TRBD1 as D (5 bases). The CDR3 sequence is 14 residues long. CDR1 and CDR2 from the germline V gene are MDHEN and SYDVKM. The ends were cut back, 3 bases at V and 6 bases at J, with 12 bases in the middle. In DNA, the CDR3 is TGTGCCAGCAGTTTTGTGGGGGATGGTCAGCCCCAGCATTTT. It codes for CASSFVGDGQPQHF.

The CDR3 nucleotides read TGTGCCACCGGCGGGGACAATTACAATGAGCAGTTCTTC. Its translation is CATGGDNYNEQFF. The chain combines TRBV15 with TRBJ2-1, with D perhaps given as TRBD1 or TRBD2 (6 bases each). Germline-derived CDR1 and CDR2 are LNHNV and YYDKDF (reference sequence). The CDR3 runs to 13 residues. Trimming removed 8 bases from V and 4 bases from J, with 12 bases in between.

This rearrangement joins TRBV9 to TRBJ2-2; TRBD2 aligns across 11 bases. Trimming at V came to 4 bases and at J to 3 bases, leaving 8 bases not matched to a gene. The germline V gene encodes CDR1 SGDLS and CDR2 YYNGEE. The CDR3 has 17 residues. The CDR3 loop is CASSSRLAGYHTGELFF. The CDR3 DNA reads TGTGCCAGCAGCTCACGACTAGCGGGATATCACACCGGGGAGCTGTTTTTT. Combining the CDR3 with reference TRBV9 and TRBJ2-2 gives the whole variable domain DSGVTQTPKHLITATGQRVTLRCSPRSGDLSVYWYQQSLDQGLQFLIQYYNGEERAKGNILERFSAQQFPDLHSELNLSSLELGDSALYFCASSSRLAGYHTGELFFGEGSRLTVL.

This chain links TRBV11-3 with TRBJ2-3; 9 bases line up with TRBD2. Germline V lookup: CDR1 SGHNT, CDR2 YENEEA. Trimming took 0 bases from V and 6 from J; bases not matched to a gene: 4. The CDR3 covers 15 residues. CDR3 sequence reads: CASSLERGGSDTQYF. As DNA, the CDR3 is TGTGCCAGCAGCTTAGAGCGGGGGGGTTCCGATACGCAGTATTTT. Full variable domain (missing parts from reference TRBV11-3 and TRBJ2-3): EAGVVQSPRYKIIEKKQPVAFWCNPISGHNTLYWYLQNLGQGPELLIRYENEEAVDDSQLPKDRFSAERLKGVDSTLKIQPAELGDSAVYLCASSLERGGSDTQYFGPGTRLTVL.

The chain couples TRBV6-5 to TRBJ1-5; D call uncertain. CDR1 MNHEY and CDR2 SVGAGI come from the germline V gene. The V end was cut by 0 bases, the J end by 1 base, with 7 bases between. The CDR3 length is 15 residues. CDR3 sequence reads: CASSYSRESNQPQHF. CDR3 nucleotides: TGTGCCAGCAGTTACTCTAGGGAAAGCAATCAGCCCCAGCATTTT.

CDR3: CASKSGTAKYEQYF. The CDR3 DNA sequence: TGTGCCAGTAAGTCCGGGACTGCAAAGTACGAGCAGTACTTC. This sequence joins TRBV6-1 and TRBJ2-7; D perhaps matches TRBD2 (6 bases). There are 14 residues in the CDR3. CDR1 MNHNS and CDR2 SASEGT come from the germline V gene. Trimming removed 9 bases at V and 4 bases at J, with 19 bases between.

This clone came up a few times. This CDR3 reads CASSPPTSGGSYEQYF. CDR3 coding DNA: TGTGCCAGCTCACCACCGACTAGCGGGGGGTCCTACGAGCAGTACTTC. The chain is built from TRBV18 and TRBJ2-7; 13 bases are a match to TRBD2. The CDR3 spans 16 residues. The ends lost 0 bases at V and 1 base at J; junction bases unmatched: 0. CDR1 KGHSH and CDR2 LQKENI come from the germline V gene.

The gene calls are TRBV5-1 and TRBJ1-3; 7 bases match TRBD1. V lost 4 bases to trimming and J lost 7 bases; unmatched junction nucleotides: 8. CDR1 and CDR2 (germline): SGHRS, YFSETQ. This CDR3 spans 14 amino acids. In DNA form, the CDR3 reads TGCGCCAGCAGCCTAAGTACAGGGGCTAACACCATATATTTT. This codes for CASSLSTGANTIYF.